This passage covers 2 T cell receptor beta chains from one sample sequenced in a study of cytomegalovirus exposure and HLA in healthy donors. The PCR used 60 Vbeta and 13 Jbeta primers. TCRdb's copy holds only in-frame clones and misses some; the assay was immunoSEQ multiplex PCR. Of around 190,000 clones listed, over 75% are singletons. Sequenced: PBMCs. The receptors were gathered from a man between 18 and 35 years old in good health and CMV-seronegative.

This clone appeared a few times. V gene TRBV19 combines with J gene TRBJ2-5, with D possibly being TRBD2 (6 bases). The V end lost 7 bases, the J end lost 1 base, and 13 bases lay between the germline ends. This CDR3 has 14 residues. Germline CDR1 LNHDA, CDR2 SQIVND (reference sequence). DNA of the CDR3: TGTGCCAGTACCCGTGGGGGGTCCCAAGAGACCCAGTACTTC. This encodes CASTRGGSQETQYF.

Points on this clone: One end of the junction does not line up with germline, which may come from a read error. V and J are TRBV7-7 and TRBJ2-2; 8 positions match TRBD1. The germline V gene has CDR1 SSHAT and CDR2 FNYEAQ (reference sequence). The CDR3 has 14 amino acids. The CDR3 here is CASSPQQGAGELFF. For the CDR3, the DNA is TGTGCTAGCAGCCCCCAACAGGGGGCCGGGGAGCTGTTTTTT.